The clone carrying this T cell receptor beta chain was seen a single time. In the original processing: Estimation of nucleated cell counts was performed using reference gene primer amplification. Profiled with immunoSEQ multiplex PCR; TCRdb holds only in-frame clones, not every one. V, J and clone size are taken as reported in that table, and D and trimming were inferred from the DNA itself. The sample contains about 440,000 clones, less than 95% of which appear only once. These data are taken from a study of blood T cell repertoires in COVID-19. The CDR3 length is 13 residues. Trimming took 6 bases from V and 7 from J; bases not matched to a gene: 7. Per the germline V gene, CDR1 is MNHEY and CDR2 is SMNVEV (reference sequence).

Input material: PBMCs or T cells enriched from blood (not recorded which). This chain uses TRBV27 with TRBJ1-1; 8 bases agree with TRBD1. The clonotype was recovered from a man younger than 30 who had recovered from COVID-19. In DNA, the CDR3 is TGTGCCAGCAGGGCAGGGGGCCGGGGTGAAGCTTTCTTT. Translating gives CASRAGGRGEAFF.